This T cell receptor beta chain was sequenced in a study of CD8+ T cells in alopecia areata. The overall study: Treated patients swallowed 5 to 10 mg of oral tofacitinib twice daily.

With 5 bases removed from V and 5 bases from J, the gap between germline ends came to 9 bases. The CDR3 contains 11 residues. Per germline, CDR1 DFQATT and CDR2 SNEGSKA (reference sequence). Treatment reported: oral pan-JAK inhibitor, 5-10 mg twice daily. About this clone: Its antigen remains unidentified.

Sequencing relied on a cDNA template that was reverse transcribed from extracted RNA. Clones were sequenced by immunoSEQ multiplex PCR, and TCRdb holds only the in-frame ones, with some missing. The sample contains about 190,000 clones, approximately 56% of which appear only once. Study-level points and caveats: Persistence during tofacitinib was seen for many expanded lesional clones in scalp and blood. Compared with normal scalp, lesional scalp had higher clonality and more expanded CD8+ clones.

The clonotype was recovered from a human donor with alopecia areata. The V and J genes are TRBV20-1 and TRBJ2-5; D unresolved. The sample was CD4+ T cells sorted from blood, taken at week 4, from a patient treated with tofacitinib. The CDR3 region has the DNA TGCAGTGCTCTCGTAGGGGAGACCCAGTACTTC. Translation: CSALVGETQYF.